These 26 T cell receptor beta chains were all obtained from the same sample, sequenced in a study of blood T cells in healthy people across ages. Sample-barcoded 5' priming and a J-beta primer mix drove a second PCR of 7 to 11 cycles. TCRdb fed the 5' RACE reads into MiXCR, producing one record per CDR3 protein. The table shows around 1,000,000 distinct CDR3 sequences, with roughly a quarter occurring only once. The same sample was also used in a study of T cells of mothers and their children.

Sequencing used blood. These receptors came from a girl aged 2 to 9 in good health.

This clonotype appeared a few times. V gene TRBV6-2 or TRBV6-3 combines with J gene TRBJ2-5, with TRBD2 matching 13 bases. The germline CDR1 and CDR2 sequences are MNHEY and SVGEGT. This CDR3 spans 17 amino acids. J lost 5 bases, V lost 5 bases, and 11 bases had no gene match. The CDR3 spells CASSLLAGGRSAETQYF. The CDR3 coding sequence is TGTGCCAGCAGTCTACTAGCGGGGGGGCGATCGGCGGAGACCCAGTACTTC.

The gene calls are TRBV6-1 and TRBJ2-7, with a possible D match to TRBD1 (6 bases). The CDR3 contains 17 residues. Germline loops: CDR1 MNHNS, CDR2 SASEGT. Trimming shortened V by 4 bases and J by 3 bases, and 22 bases separated the two germline ends. The CDR3: CASSGVGQPLGYYEQYF. As DNA, the CDR3 is TGTGCCAGCAGTGGAGTAGGACAGCCCCTGGGCTACTACGAGCAGTACTTC.

This chain connects TRBV10-3 to TRBJ2-1; TRBD2 might be the D (5 bases). CDR1 and CDR2 (germline): ENHRY, SYGVKD. The CDR3 covers 14 residues. Between the trimmed V and J ends, which lost 3 bases and 1 base, there was a span of 7 bases. DNA for the CDR3: TGTGCCATCAGTGACGGAGGATCCTACAATGAGCAGTTCTTC. Its protein is CAISDGGSYNEQFF.

This clonotype was counted between two and nine times. This chain connects TRBV29-1 to TRBJ1-3; 9 bases align to TRBD1. This CDR3 has 13 amino acids. The V segment lost 4 bases and the J segment 8 bases; nucleotides outside the gene matches: 6. CDR1 is SQVTM, CDR2 ANQGSEA, per germline. CDR3 bases: TGCAGCGTTGTCGTACAGGGGGCCTACACCATATATTTT. Translation gives CSVVVQGAYTIYF. The variable domain in full, with the rest retrieved from reference TRBV29-1 and TRBJ1-3, is SAVISQKPSRDICQRGTSLTIQCQVDSQVTMMFWYRQQPGQSLTLIATANQGSEATYESGFVIDKFPISRPNLTFSTLTVSNMSPEDSSIYLCSVVVQGAYTIYFGEGSWLTVV.

In its sample, this clonotype was seen once. The V gene is TRBV20-1, the J gene TRBJ2-5; 9 bases agree with TRBD2. TRBJ2-1 matches the DNA end more closely, so the J call is doubtful. This CDR3 is 15 amino acids long. The germline CDR1 and CDR2 sequences are DFQATT and SNEGSKA (reference sequence). CDR3 nucleotides: TGCAGTGCGAGGACTAGCGCCCGAGTAGGGAATGAGCAGTTCTTC. It encodes CSARTSARVGNEQFF.

The chain combines TRBV6-6 with TRBJ1-2; 10 positions agree with TRBD1. V shed 7 bases, J shed 8 bases, and the junction held 13 bases outside the gene matches. This CDR3 is built from 15 residues. Per the germline V gene, CDR1 is MNHNY and CDR2 is SVGAGI (reference sequence). The CDR3 sequence is CASIRTGGVLEGYTF. The CDR3 DNA reads TGTGCCAGCATTCGGACAGGGGGGGTTCTAGAAGGCTACACCTTC.

V usage is TRBV20-1 and J usage is TRBJ2-3, with 10 nucleotides matching TRBD1. CDR3 length: 14 residues. J was trimmed by 0 bases and V by 5 bases; bases with no gene match: 2. Per the germline V gene, CDR1 is DFQATT and CDR2 is SNEGSKA (reference sequence). This CDR3 is CSADRGQSTDTQYF. In DNA form, the CDR3 reads TGCAGTGCTGACAGGGGGCAAAGCACAGATACGCAGTATTTT.

This clonotype was counted a few times. The chain carries TRBV20-1 and TRBJ2-4, with TRBD2 matching 10 bases. This CDR3 contains 18 residues. The V gene's germline CDR1 is DFQATT and CDR2 SNEGSKA (reference sequence). V was pared by 2 bases and J by 3 bases, with 13 bases of the junction left unmatched. The CDR3 loop is CSARTILAGVFGKNIQYF. The CDR3 DNA reads as TGCAGTGCTAGAACGATTCTAGCGGGAGTATTCGGCAAAAACATTCAGTACTTC.

This clonotype was picked up a small number of times. This chain joins TRBV5-1 and TRBJ2-7; TRBD2 matches at 9 bases. The DNA end favors TRBJ2-1, so the J call may be wrong. CDR3 size: 16 residues. CDR1 and CDR2 from the germline V gene are SGHRS and YFSETQ. CDR3 sequence reads: CASSPEREALYNEQFF. In DNA, the CDR3 is TGCGCCAGCAGCCCCGAGCGGGAGGCTCTATACAATGAGCAGTTCTTC.

There are a few counts of this clonotype. The V call is TRBV7-9, the J call TRBJ2-5, with 9 bases matching TRBD2. The J call may be incorrect, as the DNA end agrees better with TRBJ2-1. The CDR3 runs 16 residues. Germline V gene sequence: CDR1 SEHNR, CDR2 FQNEAQ (reference sequence). CDR3 nucleotide sequence: TGTGCCAGCACCTCTAGGGAGCGGGAGGTCTACAATGAGCAGTTCTTC. Translating it yields CASTSREREVYNEQFF.

V usage is TRBV28 and J usage is TRBJ2-7, with 7 bases that match TRBD1. The CDR3 extends over 15 amino acids. The V and J ends lost 5 bases and 2 bases, in that order; junction bases with no gene match: 9. The V gene's germline CDR1 is MDHEN and CDR2 SYDVKM. CDR3 coding DNA: TGTGCCAGCAGTCTCCTCCGGGACAGCGCCTACGAGCAGTACTTC. Amino acids: CASSLLRDSAYEQYF.

The J gene is TRBJ2-3, the V gene TRBV7-8; D unresolved. Germline V CDR1 and CDR2: SGHVS, FQNEAQ. This CDR3 contains 15 residues. Trimming stripped 4 bases from V and 0 bases from J, with 11 bases between. The CDR3 is CASSSHAQSTDTQYF. CDR3 in DNA: TGTGCCAGCAGCTCACACGCTCAAAGCACAGATACGCAGTATTTT.

The sample holds a few counts of this clonotype. This may be a read error: a much more frequent sequence differs by one nucleotide. CDR3 nucleotide sequence: TGTGCCAGAGGGGAGACCCAGTACTTC. Protein product: CARGETQYF. The chain uses TRBV2 and TRBJ2-5, with no clear D. V gave up 9 bases and J gave up 5 bases, with 4 bases separating them. The CDR3 covers 9 residues. Looked up from germline, CDR1 is SNHLY and CDR2 is FYNNEI.

This clonotype was counted between two and nine times. This sequence joins TRBV12-3 or TRBV12-4 and TRBJ2-5, with a tentative D call TRBD2 (5 bases). The CDR3 consists of 15 residues. Trimming shortened V by 5 bases and J by 4 bases, and 17 bases separated the two germline ends. The CDR3 region is CASSLHGGGRETQYF. Written as DNA, the CDR3 is TGTGCCAGCAGTCTACACGGAGGCGGCCGAGAGACCCAGTACTTC.

The V call is TRBV20-1, the J call TRBJ2-5; 14 bases are a match to TRBD2. CDR1 DFQATT and CDR2 SNEGSKA come from the germline V gene (reference sequence). This CDR3 is 16 amino acids long. J gave up 5 bases and V 5 bases, and 10 bases lay outside the gene matches. The CDR3 is CSAAPGLAGAGETQYF. CDR3 DNA sequence: TGCAGTGCTGCTCCGGGACTAGCGGGAGCCGGGGAGACCCAGTACTTC.

The V gene is TRBV7-6, the J gene TRBJ2-5; TRBD2 matches at 8 bases. CDR3 size: 19 residues. After removal of 5 bases from V and 2 bases from J, the junction contained 19 bases not matched to a gene. Germline CDR1 is SGHVS and CDR2 is FNYEAQ. In DNA form, the CDR3 reads TGTGCCAGCAGCCCGATACCGGGGAGCGGGAGTAGAGCTCAAGAGACCCAGTACTTC. As protein: CASSPIPGSGSRAQETQYF.

The chain employs TRBV6-5 and TRBJ1-6, with D perhaps TRBD1 (6 bases). V was clipped by 2 bases and J by 7 bases, with 9 bases between them. CDR3 length: 14 amino acids. Germline values: CDR1 MNHEY, CDR2 SVGAGI. CDR3 region: CASSYNGGNSPLHF. The CDR3 DNA is TGTGCCAGCAGTTACAATGGGGGCAATTCACCCCTCCACTTT.

The chain uses TRBV6-4 and TRBJ2-1; 11 positions match TRBD2. The CDR3 spans 14 residues. V lost 5 bases, J lost 9 bases, and 6 bases stayed unmatched. Germline-derived CDR1 and CDR2 are MRHNA and SNTAGT. The CDR3 sequence is CASSLLAGGSEQFF. The CDR3 DNA sequence: TGTGCCAGCAGTCTTCTAGCGGGAGGTAGTGAGCAGTTCTTC.

This clonotype appeared a few times. The chain couples TRBV6-5 to TRBJ2-5; D possibly corresponds to TRBD1 (6 bases). With the DNA end fitting TRBJ2-1 better, the J assignment may be wrong. The CDR3 spans 12 residues. CDR1 MNHEY and CDR2 SVGAGI come from the germline V gene. The CDR3 DNA sequence: TGTGCCAGCAGAAAAACAGGGTTCGAGCAGTTCTTC. Residues: CASRKTGFEQFF.

A few counts support this clonotype. This chain connects TRBV12-3 or TRBV12-4 to TRBJ1-2; 7 bases are a match to TRBD1. This CDR3 has 15 amino acids. The V gene end was trimmed by 1 base and the J gene end by 6 bases; junction bases not matched to a gene: 8. The CDR3 loop is CASSLVGQVLHGYTF. The CDR3 DNA reads TGTGCCAGCAGTTTAGTCGGACAGGTTCTCCATGGCTACACCTTC.

V gene TRBV9 combines with J gene TRBJ2-1; D uncertain. Per the germline V gene, CDR1 is SGDLS and CDR2 is YYNGEE. Trimming stripped 0 bases from V and 5 bases from J, with 15 bases between. The CDR3 has 16 amino acids. The CDR3 loop is CASSVGPGFGDNEQFF. CDR3 DNA: TGTGCCAGCAGCGTAGGCCCGGGTTTCGGCGACAATGAGCAGTTCTTC.

This chain uses TRBV7-9 with TRBJ2-5; no reliable D call. The J call may be incorrect, as the DNA end agrees better with TRBJ2-1. Germline V gives CDR1 SEHNR, CDR2 FQNEAQ (reference sequence). This CDR3 comprises 11 residues. CDR3 bases: TGTGCCGGCCGCTTGGATGGTGAGCAGTTCTTC. This encodes CAGRLDGEQFF.

The table lists this clonotype with a few counts. The rearrangement uses TRBV10-3 and TRBJ2-3; D uncertain. The germline V gene has CDR1 ENHRY and CDR2 SYGVKD. This CDR3 spans 14 amino acids. V gave up 4 bases and J gave up 3 bases, with 11 bases separating them. In nucleotides, the CDR3 is TGTGCCATCAGTGGACCCCTTGGAACAGATACGCAGTATTTT. It is translated as CAISGPLGTDTQYF.

This clonotype was seen only a few times. V gene TRBV15 combines with J gene TRBJ2-1; D is perhaps TRBD2 (6 bases). The length of the CDR3 is 15 residues. Germline CDR1 and CDR2: LNHNV and YYDKDF (reference sequence). The V end lost 5 bases, the J end lost 0 bases, and 11 bases lay between the germline ends. DNA of the CDR3: TGTGCCACCAGCCCGCGGGAAAGCTCCTACAATGAGCAGTTCTTC. This codes for CATSPRESSYNEQFF. Full variable domain (outside the CDR3, taken from reference TRBV15 and TRBJ2-1): DAMVIQNPRYQVTQFGKPVTLSCSQTLNHNVMYWYQQKSSQAPKLLFHYYDKDFNNEADTPDNFQSRRPNTSFCFLDIRSPGLGDTAMYLCATSPRESSYNEQFFGPGTRLTVL.

The gene calls are TRBV20-1 and TRBJ2-7; 11 bases match TRBD1. The J call may be faulty, since TRBJ2-5 better matches the DNA end. The CDR3 is 14 amino acids. Germline assignment: CDR1 DFQATT and CDR2 SNEGSKA (reference sequence). CDR3 nucleotide sequence: TGCAGTGCTAGTCGGGACAGGGGGCAAGAGACCCAGTACTTC. Its protein product is CSASRDRGQETQYF.

V and J are TRBV20-1 and TRBJ1-3; D unclear. The V gene lost 5 bases and the J gene lost 0 bases, with 11 bases spanning the gap. From germline, CDR1 is DFQATT and CDR2 SNEGSKA (reference sequence). The CDR3 spans 14 residues. CDR3 DNA: TGCAGTGCTGGGAGAGGGAACTCTGGAAACACCATATATTTT. This gives the protein CSAGRGNSGNTIYF.